The present TCR beta chain was sequenced within a study of blood T cell repertoires in COVID-19. The CDR3 covers 12 residues. From germline, CDR1 is SGHTA and CDR2 FQGNSA. Trimming pared 5 bases from V and 6 bases from J, leaving 10 bases between. As originally analysed: Amplifying reference gene primers gave estimates of nucleated cell counts. Sequencing used immunoSEQ multiplex PCR; TCRdb keeps in-frame clones, though not all of them. The DNA was the basis for D and trimming; V, J and clone size are from that table. The sample includes some 120,000 clones, 90% seen only once; the top ten take 1.5% to 2%.

Sequencing used peripheral blood. This receptor was obtained from a human donor with active COVID-19. The donor label of this sample is uncertain. The chain couples TRBV7-2 to TRBJ1-2, with D unclear. DNA for the CDR3: TGTGCCAGCAGCCCGGTTGTCCATGGCTACACCTTC. It specifies CASSPVVHGYTF.